Sequencing of this TCR beta chain was carried out in a study of blood T cell repertoires in COVID-19. Using immunoSEQ multiplex PCR, the repertoire was profiled, and TCRdb retains in-frame clones only, with some absent. In the table there are 100,000 or so clones, almost 95% of which are singletons. After removal of 1 base from V and 6 bases from J, the junction contained 8 bases not matched to a gene. This CDR3 is 16 amino acids long. Germline CDR1 MNHEY, CDR2 SMNVEV (reference sequence). The rearrangement uses TRBV27 and TRBJ2-5; 10 positions agree with TRBD2. The sequence came from a woman aged 55-70 years with active COVID-19. Sample: peripheral blood. CDR3 bases: TGTGCCAGCAGTTTATTCGCTAGCGGGAGTTTAAAGACCCAGTACTTC. This codes for CASSLFASGSLKTQYF.